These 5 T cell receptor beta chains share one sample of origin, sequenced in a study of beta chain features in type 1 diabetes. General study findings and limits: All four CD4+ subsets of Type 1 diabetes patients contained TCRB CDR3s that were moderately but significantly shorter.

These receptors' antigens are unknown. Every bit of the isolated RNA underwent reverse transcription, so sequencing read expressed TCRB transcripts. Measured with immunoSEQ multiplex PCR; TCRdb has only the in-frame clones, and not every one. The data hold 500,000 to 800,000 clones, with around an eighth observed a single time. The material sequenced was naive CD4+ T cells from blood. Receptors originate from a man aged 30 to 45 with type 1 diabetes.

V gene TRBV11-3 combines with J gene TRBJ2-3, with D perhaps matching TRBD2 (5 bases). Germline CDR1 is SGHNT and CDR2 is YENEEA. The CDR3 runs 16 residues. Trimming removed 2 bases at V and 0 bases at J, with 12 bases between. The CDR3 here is CASSLRGSPSTDTQYF. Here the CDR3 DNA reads TGTGCCAGCAGCTTACGAGGGTCCCCTAGCACAGATACGCAGTATTTT.

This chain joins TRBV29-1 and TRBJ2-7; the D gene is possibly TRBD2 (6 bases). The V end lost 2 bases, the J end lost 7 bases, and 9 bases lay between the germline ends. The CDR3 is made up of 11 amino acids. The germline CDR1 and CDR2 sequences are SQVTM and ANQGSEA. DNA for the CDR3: TGCAGCGTTGAATGGGCGGGGGAGCAGTACTTC. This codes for CSVEWAGEQYF.

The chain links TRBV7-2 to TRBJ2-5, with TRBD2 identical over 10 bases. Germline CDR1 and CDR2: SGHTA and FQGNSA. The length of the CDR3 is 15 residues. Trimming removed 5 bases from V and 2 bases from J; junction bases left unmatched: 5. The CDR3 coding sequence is TGTGCCAGCAGCCTAGGGACTAGCGTACAAGAGACCCAGTACTTC. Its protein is CASSLGTSVQETQYF.

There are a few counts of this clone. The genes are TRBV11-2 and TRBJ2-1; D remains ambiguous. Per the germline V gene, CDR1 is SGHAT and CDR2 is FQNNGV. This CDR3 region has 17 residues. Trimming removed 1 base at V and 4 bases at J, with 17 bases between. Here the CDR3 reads CASSLVFGVLGYNEQFF. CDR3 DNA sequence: TGTGCCAGCAGCTTAGTCTTCGGAGTTTTAGGGTACAATGAGCAGTTCTTC.

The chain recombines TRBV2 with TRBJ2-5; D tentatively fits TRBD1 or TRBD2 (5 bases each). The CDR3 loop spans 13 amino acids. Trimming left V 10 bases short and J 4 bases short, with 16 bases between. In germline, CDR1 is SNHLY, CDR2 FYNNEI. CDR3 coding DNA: TGTGCCACCCAGAGGGGAGTAGTAGAGACCCAGTACTTC. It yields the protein CATQRGVVETQYF.